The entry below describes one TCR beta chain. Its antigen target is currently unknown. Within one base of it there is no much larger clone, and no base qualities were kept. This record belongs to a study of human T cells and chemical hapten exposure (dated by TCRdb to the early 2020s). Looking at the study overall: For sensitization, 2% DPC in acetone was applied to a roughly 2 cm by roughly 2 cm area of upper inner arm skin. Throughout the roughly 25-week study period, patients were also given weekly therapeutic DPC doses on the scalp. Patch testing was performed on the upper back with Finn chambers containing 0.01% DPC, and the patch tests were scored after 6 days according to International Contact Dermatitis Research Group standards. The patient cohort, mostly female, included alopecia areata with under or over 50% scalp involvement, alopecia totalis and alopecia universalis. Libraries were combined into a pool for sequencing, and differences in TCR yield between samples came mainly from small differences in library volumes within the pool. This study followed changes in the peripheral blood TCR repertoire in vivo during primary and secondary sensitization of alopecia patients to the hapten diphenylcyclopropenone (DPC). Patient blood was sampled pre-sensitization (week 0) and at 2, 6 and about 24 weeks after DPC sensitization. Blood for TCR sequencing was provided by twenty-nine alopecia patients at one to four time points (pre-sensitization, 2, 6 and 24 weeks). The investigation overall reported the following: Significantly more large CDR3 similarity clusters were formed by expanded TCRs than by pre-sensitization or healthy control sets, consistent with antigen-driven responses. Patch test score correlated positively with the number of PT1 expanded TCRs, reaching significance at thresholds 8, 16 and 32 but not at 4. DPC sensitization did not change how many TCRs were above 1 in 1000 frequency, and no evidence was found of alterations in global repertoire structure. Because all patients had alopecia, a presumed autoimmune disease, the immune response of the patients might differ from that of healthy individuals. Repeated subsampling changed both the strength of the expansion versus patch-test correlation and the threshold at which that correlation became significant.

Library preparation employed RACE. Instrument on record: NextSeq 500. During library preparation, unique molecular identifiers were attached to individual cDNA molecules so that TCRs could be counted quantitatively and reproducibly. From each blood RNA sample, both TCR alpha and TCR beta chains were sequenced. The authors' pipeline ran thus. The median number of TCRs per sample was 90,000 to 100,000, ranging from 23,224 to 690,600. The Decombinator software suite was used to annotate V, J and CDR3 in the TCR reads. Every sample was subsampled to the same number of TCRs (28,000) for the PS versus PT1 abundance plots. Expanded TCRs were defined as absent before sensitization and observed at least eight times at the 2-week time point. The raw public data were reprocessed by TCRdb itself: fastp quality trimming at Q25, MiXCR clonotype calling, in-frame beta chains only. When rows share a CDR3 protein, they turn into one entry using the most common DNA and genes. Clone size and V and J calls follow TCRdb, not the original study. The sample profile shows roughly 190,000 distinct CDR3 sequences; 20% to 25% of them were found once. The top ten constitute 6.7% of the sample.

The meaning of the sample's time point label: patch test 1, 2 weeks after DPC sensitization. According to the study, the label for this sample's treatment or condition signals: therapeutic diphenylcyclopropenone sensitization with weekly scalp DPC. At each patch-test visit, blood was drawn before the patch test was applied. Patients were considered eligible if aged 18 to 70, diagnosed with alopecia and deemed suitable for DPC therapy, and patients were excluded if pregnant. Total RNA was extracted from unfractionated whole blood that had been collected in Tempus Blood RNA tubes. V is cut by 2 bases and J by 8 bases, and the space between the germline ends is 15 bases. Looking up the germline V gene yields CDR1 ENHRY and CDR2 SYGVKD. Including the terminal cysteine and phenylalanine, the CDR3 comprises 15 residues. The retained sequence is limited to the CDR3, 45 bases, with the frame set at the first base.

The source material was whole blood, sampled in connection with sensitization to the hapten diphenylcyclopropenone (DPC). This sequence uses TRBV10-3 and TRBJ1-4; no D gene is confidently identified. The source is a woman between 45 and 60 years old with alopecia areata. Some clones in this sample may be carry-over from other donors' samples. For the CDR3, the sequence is CAISEGPQAREKLFF. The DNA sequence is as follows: TGTGCCATCAGTGAGGGGCCGCAGGCGCGGGAAAAACTGTTTTTT.